Described below is a single T cell receptor beta chain sequence and its context. What it binds is not known. This sample was included in a study of T cell repertoires in cytomegalovirus infection. About the research overall: In public TCR beta signatures, there were indications of both CMV infection and matching HLA type.

In TCRdb, the reads were re-called with MiXCR into one record per CDR3 protein. The sample lists almost 500,000 distinct CDR3 sequences, 11% seen once, with around 9.6% in the top ten. Study-level points and caveats: HLA-C-restricted CMV-specific TCR beta clonotypes prevailed in the ex vivo response. Carriers of CMV and the relevant HLA type were discriminated by public TCR beta frequency.

J was trimmed by 2 bases and V by 2 bases; bases with no gene match: 2. CDR1 DFQATT and CDR2 SNEGSKA come from the germline V gene (reference sequence). The CDR3 extends over 14 amino acids. The receptor's source is a human donor in good health (CMV status not recorded). Some clones in this sample may be carry-over from other donors' samples. This rearrangement joins TRBV20-1 to TRBJ2-5; TRBD2 matches at 10 bases. Specimen: PBMCs. The CDR3 nucleotides are TGCAGTGCTAGACTAGCGGGGGCACAAGAGACCCAGTACTTC. Encoded protein: CSARLAGAQETQYF.